Below are 11 T cell receptor beta chains sequenced from a single sample in a study of blood T cell repertoires in COVID-19. Repertoires were generated with immunoSEQ multiplex PCR, while TCRdb's copy carries only in-frame clones and drops some. The sample carries around 280,000 clones, around 88% recorded once. Specimen: peripheral blood. These receptors originate from a woman aged 30 to 39 who had recovered from COVID-19.

The gene calls are TRBV7-2 and TRBJ1-1, with a weak D call TRBD1 (6 bases). The CDR3 is made up of 14 amino acids. Between the trimmed V and J ends, which lost 5 bases and 8 bases, there was a span of 18 bases. Looked up from germline, CDR1 is SGHTA and CDR2 is FQGNSA. The CDR3 loop is CASSNTRRGTEAFF. The CDR3 DNA reads TGTGCCAGCAGCAACACAAGAAGGGGGACAGAAGCTTTCTTT.

The CDR3 bases are TGTGCCAGCAGCCCCCCGAGGGTTCAGCCCCAGCATTTT. Its protein product is CASSPPRVQPQHF. This chain connects TRBV28 to TRBJ1-5; D is unresolved. V lost 6 bases and J 6 bases, leaving 12 bases between the germline ends. Germline lookup yields CDR1 MDHEN and CDR2 SYDVKM. This CDR3 comprises 13 residues.

The chain combines TRBV30 with TRBJ2-5; TRBD2 agrees at 10 bases. The V gene end was trimmed by 4 bases and the J gene end by 4 bases; junction bases not matched to a gene: 9. CDR3 length equals 15 residues. Germline V gene sequence: CDR1 GTSNPN, CDR2 SVGIG (reference sequence). The DNA for the CDR3 is TGTGCCTGGACTATATCTAGCGGGGGAAGAGAGACCCAGTACTTC. It codes for CAWTISSGGRETQYF.

This CDR3 is CATSDSGRTYEQYF. The CDR3 DNA reads TGTGCCACCAGTGATAGTGGCAGGACCTACGAGCAGTACTTC. The gene calls are TRBV24-1 and TRBJ2-7; the D is unclear. CDR1 is KGHDR, CDR2 SFDVKD, per germline. V lost 3 bases to trimming and J lost 2 bases, with 10 bases between them. CDR3 length: 14 residues.

V usage is TRBV27 and J usage is TRBJ1-2; D remains unclear. This CDR3 has 11 amino acids. Trimming took off 11 bases at V and 2 bases at J, with 9 bases between the two ends. Looked up from germline, CDR1 is MNHEY and CDR2 is SMNVEV (reference sequence). The CDR3, as DNA: TGTGCCGCCGGTCGCAACTATGGCTACACCTTC. This codes for CAAGRNYGYTF.

V and J are TRBV7-9 and TRBJ2-2, with D possibly TRBD1 on 6 matching bases. Germline loops: CDR1 SEHNR, CDR2 FQNEAQ (reference sequence). The ends were cut back, 5 bases at V and 1 base at J, with 11 bases in the middle. This CDR3 contains 15 residues. CDR3 region: CASSRDNLNTGELFF. The CDR3 DNA follows: TGTGCCAGCAGCAGGGACAACCTGAACACCGGGGAGCTGTTTTTT. Full variable domain (outside the CDR3, taken from reference TRBV7-9 and TRBJ2-2): DTGVSQNPRHKITKRGQNVTFRCDPISEHNRLYWYRQTLGQGPEFLTYFQNEAQLEKSRLLSDRFSAERPKGSFSTLEIQRTEQGDSAMYLCASSRDNLNTGELFFGEGSRLTVL.

CDR3 sequence: CASSDSPRPYGYTF. The CDR3 DNA follows: TGTGCCAGCAGTGACTCGCCCAGGCCCTATGGCTACACCTTC. V usage is TRBV6-4 and J usage is TRBJ1-2; D not resolved. CDR1 and CDR2 from the germline V gene are MRHNA and SNTAGT. CDR3 length equals 14 residues. Trimming left V 0 bases short and J 4 bases short, with 9 bases between.

The chain combines TRBV18 with TRBJ2-4; perhaps TRBD2 as D (6 bases). Germline CDR1 reads KGHSH; CDR2 reads LQKENI. The V gene lost 3 bases and the J gene lost 7 bases, with 13 bases spanning the gap. The CDR3 runs to 14 residues. The CDR3, as DNA: TGTGCCAGCTCACCCTTCGGGGGACGGAACATTCAGTACTTC. Protein: CASSPFGGRNIQYF. The full variable domain, with the rest looked up from reference TRBV18 and TRBJ2-4, is NAGVMQNPRHLVRRRGQEARLRCSPMKGHSHVYWYRQLPEEGLKFMVYLQKENIIDESGMPKERFSAEFPKEGPSILRIQQVVRGDSAAYFCASSPFGGRNIQYFGAGTRLSVL.

The rearrangement joins TRBV4-3 to TRBJ1-1; D uncertain. CDR1 is LGHNA and CDR2 is YSLEER in the germline V gene. The CDR3 is 15 residues long. Trimming shortened V by 4 bases and J by 8 bases, and 20 bases separated the two germline ends. For the CDR3, the DNA is TGCGCCAGCAGCCCCCGGGTTGTTGAGGCCGGGGAAGCTTTCTTT. Translated: CASSPRVVEAGEAFF.

The chain uses TRBV29-1 and TRBJ2-1; 8 bases match TRBD2. Germline CDR1 SQVTM, CDR2 ANQGSEA. After removal of 5 bases from V and 0 bases from J, the junction contained 3 bases not matched to a gene. The CDR3 contains 14 residues. In DNA, the CDR3 is TGCAGCGTTCAAGCGGGAGACTCCTACAATGAGCAGTTCTTC. Amino acids: CSVQAGDSYNEQFF.

This chain links TRBV6-2 or TRBV6-3 with TRBJ1-1; D ambiguous. Germline V CDR1 and CDR2: MNHEY, SVGEGT. The CDR3 is 16 amino acids. Trimming removed 0 bases from V and 3 bases from J, with 14 bases in between. Written as DNA, the CDR3 is TGTGCCAGCAGTTACTCCATCGGGGAAGTGGACACTGAAGCTTTCTTT. Translated, it gives CASSYSIGEVDTEAFF.